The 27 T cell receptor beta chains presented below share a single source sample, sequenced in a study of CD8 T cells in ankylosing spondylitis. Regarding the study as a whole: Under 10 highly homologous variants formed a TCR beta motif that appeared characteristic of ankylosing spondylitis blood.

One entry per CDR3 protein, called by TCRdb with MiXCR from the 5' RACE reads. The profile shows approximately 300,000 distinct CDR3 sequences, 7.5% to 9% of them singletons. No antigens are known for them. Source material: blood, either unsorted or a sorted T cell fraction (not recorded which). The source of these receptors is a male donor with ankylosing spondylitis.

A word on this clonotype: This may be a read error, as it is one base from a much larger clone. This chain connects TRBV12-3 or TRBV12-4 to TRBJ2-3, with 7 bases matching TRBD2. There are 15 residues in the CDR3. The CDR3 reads CASRLTSASTDTQYF. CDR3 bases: TGTGCCAGCCGTTTAACTAGCGCCTCCACAGATACGCAGTATTTT.

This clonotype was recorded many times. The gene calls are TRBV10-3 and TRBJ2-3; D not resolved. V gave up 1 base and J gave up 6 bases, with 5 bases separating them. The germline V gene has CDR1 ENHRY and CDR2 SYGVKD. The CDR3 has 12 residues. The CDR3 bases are TGTGCCATCAGTGAGTTAGGGGATACGCAGTATTTT. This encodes CAISELGDTQYF.

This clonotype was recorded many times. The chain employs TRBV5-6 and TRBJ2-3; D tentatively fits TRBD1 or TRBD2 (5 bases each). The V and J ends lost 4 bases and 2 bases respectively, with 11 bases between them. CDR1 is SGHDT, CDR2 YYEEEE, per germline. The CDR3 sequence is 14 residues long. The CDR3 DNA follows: TGTGCCAGCAGCCAGGGACCTGCCACAGATACGCAGTATTTT. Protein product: CASSQGPATDTQYF.

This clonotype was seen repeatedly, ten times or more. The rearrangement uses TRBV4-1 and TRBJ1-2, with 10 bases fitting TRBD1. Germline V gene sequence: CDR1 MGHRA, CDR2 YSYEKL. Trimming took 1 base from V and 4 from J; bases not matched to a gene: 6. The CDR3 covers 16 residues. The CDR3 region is CASSQGLTGGFYGYTF. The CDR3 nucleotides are TGCGCCAGCAGCCAAGGGTTGACAGGGGGCTTCTATGGCTACACCTTC.

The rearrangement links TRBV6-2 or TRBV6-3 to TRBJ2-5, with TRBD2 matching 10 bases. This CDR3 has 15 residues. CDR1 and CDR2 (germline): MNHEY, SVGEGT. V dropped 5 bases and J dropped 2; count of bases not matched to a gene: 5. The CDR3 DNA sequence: TGTGCCAGCAGTGGGACTAGCGAACCGCAAGAGACCCAGTACTTC. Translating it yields CASSGTSEPQETQYF.

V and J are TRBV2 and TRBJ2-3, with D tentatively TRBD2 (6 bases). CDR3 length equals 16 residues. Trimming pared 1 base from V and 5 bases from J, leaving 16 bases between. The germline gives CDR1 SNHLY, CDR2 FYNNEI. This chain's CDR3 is CASSEEQVGAGDTQYF. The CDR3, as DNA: TGTGCCAGCAGTGAAGAGCAGGTCGGAGCGGGAGATACGCAGTATTTT.

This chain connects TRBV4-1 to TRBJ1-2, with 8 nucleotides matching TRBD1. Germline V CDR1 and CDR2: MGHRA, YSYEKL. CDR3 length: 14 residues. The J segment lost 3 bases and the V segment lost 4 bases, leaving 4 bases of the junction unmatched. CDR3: CASSPLDRDYGYTF. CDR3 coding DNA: TGCGCCAGCAGCCCCCTGGACAGGGACTATGGCTACACCTTC.

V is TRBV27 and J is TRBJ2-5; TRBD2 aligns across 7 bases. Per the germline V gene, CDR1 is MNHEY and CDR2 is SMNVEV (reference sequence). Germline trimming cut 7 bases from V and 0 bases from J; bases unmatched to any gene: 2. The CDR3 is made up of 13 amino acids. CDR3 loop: CASKGTNQETQYF. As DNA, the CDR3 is TGTGCCAGCAAAGGGACTAACCAAGAGACCCAGTACTTC.

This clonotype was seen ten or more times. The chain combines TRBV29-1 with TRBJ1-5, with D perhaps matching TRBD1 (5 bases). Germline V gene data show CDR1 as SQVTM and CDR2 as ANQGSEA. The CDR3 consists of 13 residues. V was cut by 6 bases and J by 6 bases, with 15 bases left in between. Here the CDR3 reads CSVGRGEGQPQHF. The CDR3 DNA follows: TGCAGCGTCGGACGGGGGGAGGGTCAGCCCCAGCATTTT.

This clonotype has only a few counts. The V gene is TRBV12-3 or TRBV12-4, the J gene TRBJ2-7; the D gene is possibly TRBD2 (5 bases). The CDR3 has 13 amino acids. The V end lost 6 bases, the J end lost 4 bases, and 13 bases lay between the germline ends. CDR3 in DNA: TGTGCCAGCAGGTCCCTAGCTGGGTACGAGCAGTACTTC. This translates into CASRSLAGYEQYF.

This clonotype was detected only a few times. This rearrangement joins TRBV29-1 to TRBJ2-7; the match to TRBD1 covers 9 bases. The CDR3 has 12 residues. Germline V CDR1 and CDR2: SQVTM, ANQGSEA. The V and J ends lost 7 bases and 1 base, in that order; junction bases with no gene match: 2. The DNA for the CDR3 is TGCAGCGCTGGGACAGGGTCCTACGAGCAGTACTTC. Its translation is CSAGTGSYEQYF.

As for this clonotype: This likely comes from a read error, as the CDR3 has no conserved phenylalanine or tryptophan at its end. The DNA of the CDR3 is TGTGCCAGCAGCCAAGTGTCCCGGGTGGCTTTCTCT. It specifies CASSQVSRVAFS. V gene TRBV3-1 combines with J gene TRBJ1-1; D gene unclear. Trimming removed 1 base from V and 11 bases from J, with 11 bases in between. The CDR3 runs to 12 residues. From germline, CDR1 is LGHDT and CDR2 YNNKEL (reference sequence).

For the CDR3, the DNA is TGTGCCAGCATTCAGACAGGGCGGACAGATACGCAGTATTTT. Residues: CASIQTGRTDTQYF. The chain combines TRBV12-3 or TRBV12-4 with TRBJ2-3; 7 nucleotides line up with TRBD1. V dropped 7 bases and J dropped 3; count of bases not matched to a gene: 7. This CDR3 spans 14 amino acids.

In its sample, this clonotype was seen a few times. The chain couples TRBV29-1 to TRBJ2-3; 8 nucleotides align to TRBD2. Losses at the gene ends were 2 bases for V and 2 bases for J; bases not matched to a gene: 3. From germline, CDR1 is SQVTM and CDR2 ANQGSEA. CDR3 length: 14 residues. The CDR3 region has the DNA TGCAGCGTTGAATATAGCGGGGTCACAGATACGCAGTATTTT. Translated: CSVEYSGVTDTQYF.

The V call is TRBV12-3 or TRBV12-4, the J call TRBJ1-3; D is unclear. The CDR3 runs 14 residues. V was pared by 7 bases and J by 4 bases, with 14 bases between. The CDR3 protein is CASIPLGSGNTIYF. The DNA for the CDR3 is TGTGCCAGCATTCCTTTGGGCTCCGGAAACACCATATATTTT.

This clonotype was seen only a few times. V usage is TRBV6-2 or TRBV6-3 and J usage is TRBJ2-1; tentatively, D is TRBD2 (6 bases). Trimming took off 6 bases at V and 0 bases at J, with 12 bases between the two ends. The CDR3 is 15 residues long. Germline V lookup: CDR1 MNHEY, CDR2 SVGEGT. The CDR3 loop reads CASRGLGSSYNEQFF. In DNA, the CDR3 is TGTGCCAGCAGGGGACTGGGTAGCTCCTACAATGAGCAGTTCTTC.

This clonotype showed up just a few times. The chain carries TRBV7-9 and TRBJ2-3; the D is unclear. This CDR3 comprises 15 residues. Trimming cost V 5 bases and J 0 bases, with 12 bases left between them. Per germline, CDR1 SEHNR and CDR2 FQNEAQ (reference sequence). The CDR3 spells CASSRRQPSTDTQYF. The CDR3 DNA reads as TGTGCCAGCAGCCGTCGACAACCTAGCACAGATACGCAGTATTTT.

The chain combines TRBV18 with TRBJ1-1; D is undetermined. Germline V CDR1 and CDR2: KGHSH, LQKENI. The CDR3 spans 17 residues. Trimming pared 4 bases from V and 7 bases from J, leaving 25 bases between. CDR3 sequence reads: CASSRVIDSALTGEAFF. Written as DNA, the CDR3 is TGTGCCAGCTCACGGGTTATTGATAGCGCCTTAACGGGTGAAGCTTTCTTT.

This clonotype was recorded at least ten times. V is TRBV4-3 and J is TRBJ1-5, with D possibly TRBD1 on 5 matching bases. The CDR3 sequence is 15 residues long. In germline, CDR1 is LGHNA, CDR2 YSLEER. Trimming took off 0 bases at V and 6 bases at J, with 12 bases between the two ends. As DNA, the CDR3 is TGCGCCAGCAGCCAAGACGTGGGGGGAGGTCAGCCCCAGCATTTT. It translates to CASSQDVGGGQPQHF.

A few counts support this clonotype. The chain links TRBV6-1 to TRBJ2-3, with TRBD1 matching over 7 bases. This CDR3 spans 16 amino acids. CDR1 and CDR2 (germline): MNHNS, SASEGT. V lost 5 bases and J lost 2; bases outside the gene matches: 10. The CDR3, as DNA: TGTGCCAGCAGTACCAGGGGGAGAGCGGCCACAGATACGCAGTATTTT. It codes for CASSTRGRAATDTQYF.

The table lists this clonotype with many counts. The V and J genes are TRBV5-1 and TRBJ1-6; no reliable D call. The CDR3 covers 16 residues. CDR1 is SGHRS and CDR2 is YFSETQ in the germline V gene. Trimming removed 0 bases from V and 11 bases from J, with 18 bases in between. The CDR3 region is CASSLAGPQDPTPLHF. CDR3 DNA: TGCGCCAGCAGCTTGGCCGGGCCGCAGGACCCAACACCCCTCCACTTT.

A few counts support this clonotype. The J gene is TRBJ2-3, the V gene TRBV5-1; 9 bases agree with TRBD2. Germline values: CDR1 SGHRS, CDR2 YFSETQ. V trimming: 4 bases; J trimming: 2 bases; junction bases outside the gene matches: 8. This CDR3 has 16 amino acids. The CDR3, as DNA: TGCGCCAGCAGCACCAATAGCGGGAGAGCCACAGATACGCAGTATTTT. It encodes CASSTNSGRATDTQYF. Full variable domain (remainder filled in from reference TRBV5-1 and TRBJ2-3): KAGVTQTPRYLIKTRGQQVTLSCSPISGHRSVSWYQQTPGQGLQFLFEYFSETQRNKGNFPGRFSGRQFSNSRSEMNVSTLELGDSALYLCASSTNSGRATDTQYFGPGTRLTVL.

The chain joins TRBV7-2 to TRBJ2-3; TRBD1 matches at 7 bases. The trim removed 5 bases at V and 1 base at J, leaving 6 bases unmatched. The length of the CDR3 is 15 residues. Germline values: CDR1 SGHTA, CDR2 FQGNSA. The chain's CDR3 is CASSVQGRGTDTQYF. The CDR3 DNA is TGTGCCAGCAGCGTACAGGGGCGAGGCACAGATACGCAGTATTTT.

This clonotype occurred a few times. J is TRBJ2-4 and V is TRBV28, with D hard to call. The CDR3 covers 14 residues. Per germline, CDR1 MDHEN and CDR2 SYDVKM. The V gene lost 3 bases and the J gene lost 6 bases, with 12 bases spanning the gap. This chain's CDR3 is CASSLPGIRNIQYF. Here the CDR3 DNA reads TGTGCCAGCAGTTTGCCTGGAATTAGAAACATTCAGTACTTC.

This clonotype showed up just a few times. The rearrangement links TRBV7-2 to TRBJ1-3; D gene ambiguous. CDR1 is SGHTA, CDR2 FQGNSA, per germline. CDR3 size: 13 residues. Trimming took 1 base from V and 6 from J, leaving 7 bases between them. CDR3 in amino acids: CASSLGVLNTIYF. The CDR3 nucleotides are TGTGCCAGCAGCTTAGGCGTATTAAACACCATATATTTT. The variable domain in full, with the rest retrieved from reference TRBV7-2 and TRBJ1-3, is GAGVSQSPSNKVTEKGKDVELRCDPISGHTALYWYRQSLGQGLEFLIYFQGNSAPDKSGLPSDRFSAERTGGSVSTLTIQRTQQEDSAVYLCASSLGVLNTIYFGEGSWLTVV.

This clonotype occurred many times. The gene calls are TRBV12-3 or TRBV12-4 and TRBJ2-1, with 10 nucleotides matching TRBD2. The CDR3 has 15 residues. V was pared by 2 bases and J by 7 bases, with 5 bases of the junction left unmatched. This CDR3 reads CASSLSGRVGNEQFF. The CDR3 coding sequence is TGTGCCAGCAGTTTAAGCGGGAGGGTCGGGAATGAGCAGTTCTTC.

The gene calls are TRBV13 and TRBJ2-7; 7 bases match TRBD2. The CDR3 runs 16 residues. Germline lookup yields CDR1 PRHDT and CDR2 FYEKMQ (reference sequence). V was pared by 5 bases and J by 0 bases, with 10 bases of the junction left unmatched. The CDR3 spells CASSKSVSGVSYEQYF. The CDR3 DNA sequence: TGTGCCAGCAGCAAATCGGTGAGCGGGGTCTCCTACGAGCAGTACTTC.